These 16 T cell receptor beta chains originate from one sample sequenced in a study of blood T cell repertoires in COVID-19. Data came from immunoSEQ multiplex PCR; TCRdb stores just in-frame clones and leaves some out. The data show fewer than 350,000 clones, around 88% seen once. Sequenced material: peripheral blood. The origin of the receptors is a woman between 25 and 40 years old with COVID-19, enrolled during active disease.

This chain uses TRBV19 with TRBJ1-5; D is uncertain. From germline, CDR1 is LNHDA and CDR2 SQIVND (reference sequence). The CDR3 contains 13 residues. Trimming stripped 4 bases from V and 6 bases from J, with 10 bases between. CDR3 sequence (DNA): TGTGCCAGTAGTAAACAAGACTCTCAGCCCCAGCATTTT. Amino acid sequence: CASSKQDSQPQHF.

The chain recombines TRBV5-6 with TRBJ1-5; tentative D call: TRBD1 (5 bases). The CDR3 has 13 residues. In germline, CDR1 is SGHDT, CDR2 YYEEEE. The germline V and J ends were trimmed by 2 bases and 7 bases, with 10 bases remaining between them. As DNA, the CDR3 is TGTGCCAGCAGCTTAAAAGGGGAACAGCCCCAGCATTTT. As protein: CASSLKGEQPQHF. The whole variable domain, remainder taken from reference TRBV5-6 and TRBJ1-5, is DAGVTQSPTHLIKTRGQQVTLRCSPKSGHDTVSWYQQALGQGPQFIFQYYEEEERQRGNFPDRFSGHQFPNYSSELNVNALLLGDSALYLCASSLKGEQPQHFGDGTRLSIL.

The CDR3 sequence: CASSDGAPGTEAFF. CDR3 nucleotide sequence: TGCGCCAGCAGCGACGGCGCGCCGGGCACTGAAGCTTTCTTT. The chain joins TRBV5-1 to TRBJ1-1, with unresolved D. Trimming pared 4 bases from V and 4 bases from J, leaving 14 bases between. The CDR3 consists of 14 residues. Looked up from germline, CDR1 is SGHRS and CDR2 is YFSETQ. Complete variable domain (other parts from reference TRBV5-1 and TRBJ1-1): KAGVTQTPRYLIKTRGQQVTLSCSPISGHRSVSWYQQTPGQGLQFLFEYFSETQRNKGNFPGRFSGRQFSNSRSEMNVSTLELGDSALYLCASSDGAPGTEAFFGQGTRLTVV.

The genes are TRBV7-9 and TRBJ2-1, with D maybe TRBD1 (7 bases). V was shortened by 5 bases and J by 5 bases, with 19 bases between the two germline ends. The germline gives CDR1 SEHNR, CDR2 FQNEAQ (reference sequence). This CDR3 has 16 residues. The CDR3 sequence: CASSPSRRDSNNEQFF. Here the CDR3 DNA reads TGTGCCAGCAGCCCGAGTAGGAGGGACAGTAACAATGAGCAGTTCTTC.

The CDR3 region is CASSRDTLSPQHF. The CDR3, as DNA: TGTGCCAGCAGCCGGGACACCTTAAGTCCCCAGCATTTT. The chain recombines TRBV6-5 with TRBJ1-5, with D possibly TRBD1 on 6 matching bases. V lost 6 bases and J lost 10, with 16 bases in between. The CDR3 covers 13 residues. Per the germline V gene, CDR1 is MNHEY and CDR2 is SVGAGI.

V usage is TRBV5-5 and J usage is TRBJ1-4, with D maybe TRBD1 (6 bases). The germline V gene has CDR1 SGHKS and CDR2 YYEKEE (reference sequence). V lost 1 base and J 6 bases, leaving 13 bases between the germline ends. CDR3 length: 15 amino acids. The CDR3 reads CASSLLRSGDEKLFF. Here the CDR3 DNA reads TGTGCCAGCAGCTTGCTTCGGTCAGGGGATGAAAAACTGTTTTTT.

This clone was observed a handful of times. CDR3 DNA sequence: TGTGCCAGTAGTCCCCGTAGGGTAGCGGAGCAGTACTTC. It codes for CASSPRRVAEQYF. This chain joins TRBV19 and TRBJ2-7, with D possibly TRBD2 on 5 matching bases. Germline V lookup: CDR1 LNHDA, CDR2 SQIVND (reference sequence). Trimming took off 5 bases at V and 7 bases at J, with 15 bases between the two ends. CDR3 length: 13 residues.

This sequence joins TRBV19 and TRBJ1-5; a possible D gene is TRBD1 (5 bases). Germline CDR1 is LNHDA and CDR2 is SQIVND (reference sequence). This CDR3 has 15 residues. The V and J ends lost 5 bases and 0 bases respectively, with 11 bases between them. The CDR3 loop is CASSPDSYSNQPQHF. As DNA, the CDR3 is TGTGCCAGTAGTCCCGACAGTTATAGCAATCAGCCCCAGCATTTT. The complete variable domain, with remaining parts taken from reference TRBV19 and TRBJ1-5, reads DGGITQSPKYLFRKEGQNVTLSCEQNLNHDAMYWYRQDPGQGLRLIYYSQIVNDFQKGDIAEGYSVSREKKESFPLTVTSAQKNPTAFYLCASSPDSYSNQPQHFGDGTRLSIL.

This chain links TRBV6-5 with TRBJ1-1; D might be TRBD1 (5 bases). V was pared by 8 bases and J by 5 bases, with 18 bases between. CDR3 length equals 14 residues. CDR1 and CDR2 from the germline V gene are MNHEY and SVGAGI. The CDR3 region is CASPGSWEGTEAFF. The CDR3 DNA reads TGTGCCAGCCCGGGCTCTTGGGAGGGGACTGAAGCTTTCTTT.

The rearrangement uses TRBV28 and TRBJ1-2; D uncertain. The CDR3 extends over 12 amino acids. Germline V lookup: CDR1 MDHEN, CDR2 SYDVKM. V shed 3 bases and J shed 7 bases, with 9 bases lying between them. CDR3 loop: CASSFSRSGYTF. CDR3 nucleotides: TGTGCCAGCAGTTTTTCTAGGAGTGGCTACACCTTC.

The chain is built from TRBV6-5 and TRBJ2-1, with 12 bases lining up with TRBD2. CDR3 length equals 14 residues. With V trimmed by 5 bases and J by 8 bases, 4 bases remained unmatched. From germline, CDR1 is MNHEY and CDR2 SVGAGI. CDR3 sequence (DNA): TGTGCCAGCAGTACTAGCGGGGGGCTTGATGAGCAGTTCTTC. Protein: CASSTSGGLDEQFF.

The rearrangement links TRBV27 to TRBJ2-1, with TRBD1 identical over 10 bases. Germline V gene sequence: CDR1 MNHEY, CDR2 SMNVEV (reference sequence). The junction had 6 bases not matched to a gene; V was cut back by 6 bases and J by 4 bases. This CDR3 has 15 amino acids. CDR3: CASRTTGQGYNEQFF. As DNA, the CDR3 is TGTGCCAGCAGGACGACGGGACAGGGGTACAATGAGCAGTTCTTC.

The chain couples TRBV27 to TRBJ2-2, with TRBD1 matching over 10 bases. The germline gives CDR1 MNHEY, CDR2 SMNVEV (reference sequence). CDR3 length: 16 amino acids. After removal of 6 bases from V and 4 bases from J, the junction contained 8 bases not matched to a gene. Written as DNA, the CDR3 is TGTGCCAGCAGATTTACGGGACAGGGGACCACCGGGGAGCTGTTTTTT. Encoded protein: CASRFTGQGTTGELFF.

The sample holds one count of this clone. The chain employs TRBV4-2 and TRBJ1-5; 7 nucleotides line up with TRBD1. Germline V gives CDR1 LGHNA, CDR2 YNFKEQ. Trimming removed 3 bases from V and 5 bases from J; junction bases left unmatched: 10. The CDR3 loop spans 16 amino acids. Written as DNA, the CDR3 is TGTGCCAGCAGCCAGTCCAGGGGGGACGTAGATCAGCCCCAGCATTTT. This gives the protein CASSQSRGDVDQPQHF.

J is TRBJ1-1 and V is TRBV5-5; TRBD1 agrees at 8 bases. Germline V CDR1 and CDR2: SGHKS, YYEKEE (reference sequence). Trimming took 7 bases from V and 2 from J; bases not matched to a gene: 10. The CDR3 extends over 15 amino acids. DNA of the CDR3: TGTGCCAGCGGCCGAGGGACAGGCCTAAACACTGAAGCTTTCTTT. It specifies CASGRGTGLNTEAFF.

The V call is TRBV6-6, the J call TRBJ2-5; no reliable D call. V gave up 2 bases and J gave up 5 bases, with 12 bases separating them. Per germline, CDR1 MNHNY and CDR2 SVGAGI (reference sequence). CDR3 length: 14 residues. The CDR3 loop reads CASSYLPPRETQYF. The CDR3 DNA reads TGTGCCAGCAGTTACCTCCCCCCGCGGGAGACCCAGTACTTC.